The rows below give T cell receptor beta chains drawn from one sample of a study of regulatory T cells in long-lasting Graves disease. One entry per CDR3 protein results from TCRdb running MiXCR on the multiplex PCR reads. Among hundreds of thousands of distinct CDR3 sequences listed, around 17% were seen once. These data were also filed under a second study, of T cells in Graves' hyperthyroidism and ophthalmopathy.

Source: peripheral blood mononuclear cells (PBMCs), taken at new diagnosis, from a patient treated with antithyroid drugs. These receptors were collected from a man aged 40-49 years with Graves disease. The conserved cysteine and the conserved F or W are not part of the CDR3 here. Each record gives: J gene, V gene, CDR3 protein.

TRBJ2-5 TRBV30 AWSVGAGTGAETQY
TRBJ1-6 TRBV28 ASSLRQGSSPLH
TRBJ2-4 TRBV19 ASSIVLAGVAKNIQY
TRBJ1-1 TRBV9 ASNRGDVNTEAF
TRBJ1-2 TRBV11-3 ASSSFRGDGYT
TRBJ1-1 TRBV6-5 ASSYEQFHTEAF
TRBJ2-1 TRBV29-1 SVTDRADEQF
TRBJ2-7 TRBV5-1 ASSLGVRGLEQY
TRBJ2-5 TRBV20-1 SAPSWEGQETQY
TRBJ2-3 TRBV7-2 ASSLWGAPDTQY
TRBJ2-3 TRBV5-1 ASSTPLAGGTDTQY
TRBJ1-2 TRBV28 ASRTGADYGYT
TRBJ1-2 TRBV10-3 AISRDRGNYGYT
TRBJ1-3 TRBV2 ASSETSSGNTIY
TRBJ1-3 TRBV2 ASSEAAGIGNTIY
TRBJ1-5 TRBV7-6 ASSLRGGDGQPQH
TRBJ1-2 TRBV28 ASSLIGQLYGYT
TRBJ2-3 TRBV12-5 ASGRPTGGTDTQY
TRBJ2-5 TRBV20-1 SARNPGTGKETQY
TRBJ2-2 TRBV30 AWRGDGELF
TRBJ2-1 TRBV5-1 ASSSGTLHNEQF
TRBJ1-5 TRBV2 ASSEATGGRQPQH
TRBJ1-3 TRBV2 ASRATGVGNTIY
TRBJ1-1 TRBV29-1 SVSSGTRTEAF
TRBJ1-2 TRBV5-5 ASSFSQGDYGYT
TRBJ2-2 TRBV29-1 SVAPGSMVTGELV
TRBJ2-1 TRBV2 ASGLGYEQF
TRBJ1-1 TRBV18 ASSPDSSEAF
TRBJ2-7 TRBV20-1 SAKGLAGVEQY
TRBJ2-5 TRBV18 ASSPNGETQY
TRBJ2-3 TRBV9 ASSGSGALTDTQY
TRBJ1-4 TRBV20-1 SAWDREGEKLF
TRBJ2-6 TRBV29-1 SVGDSTRGANVLT
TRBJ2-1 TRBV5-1 ASSLGQGPHNEQF
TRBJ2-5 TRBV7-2 ASSLVATQETQY
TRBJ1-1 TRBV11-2 ASSPGGLQGRGTEAF
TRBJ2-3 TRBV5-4 ASSPPGEDTQY
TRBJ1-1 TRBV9 ASSPQVRPNTEAF
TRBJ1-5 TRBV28 ASSSLLGAGNQPQH
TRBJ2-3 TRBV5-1 ASSPGGQGVADTQY
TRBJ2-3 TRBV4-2 ASSQDRLAGGDTQY